These 2 T cell receptor beta chains came from one sample sequenced in a study of T cells expressing NK-cell markers. Each CDR3 protein gets one entry in TCRdb, which reprocessed the 5' RACE reads and gives no DNA. The sample has a few hundred thousand distinct CDR3 sequences; the top ten hold 3.5% to 4.5%. The material sequenced was blood T cells: a sorted CD56 or NKG2C T cell subset, CD4+ or CD8+ T cells, or bulk PBMC T cells (not recorded which). These receptors were collected from a man between 18 and 29 years old in good health.

This chain connects TRBV24-1 to TRBJ1-3. CDR1 is KGHDR, CDR2 SFDVKD, per germline. The length of the CDR3 is 14 residues. This chain's CDR3 is CATSDWEGGNTIYF.

J is TRBJ2-2 and V is TRBV29-1; TCRdb reports TRBD2, a call that lacks DNA to check it against. The CDR3 sequence is 19 residues long. CDR1 and CDR2 from the germline V gene are SQVTM and ANQGSEA. The CDR3 reads CSVEGGYWREGQGTGELFF.